These T cell receptor beta chains were read from a single sample in a study of cytomegalovirus exposure and HLA in healthy donors. Repertoires were generated with immunoSEQ multiplex PCR, while TCRdb's copy carries only in-frame clones and drops some. The sample lists 150,000 to 200,000 clones; roughly 78% were seen once. Sequenced input: PBMCs. These receptors all stem from a woman in her forties or fifties in good health and CMV-seropositive. The CDR3 runs from the conserved cysteine through the conserved F or W. The order of the fields is V gene, J gene, CDR3 protein.

>TRBV2|TRBJ2-1
CASETSGINNEQFF
>TRBV6-1|TRBJ1-3
CASSEGQFLMNF
>TRBV7-3|TRBJ2-2
CASSLRPSTGTGLAGELFF
>TRBV6-1|TRBJ2-5
CASSLGLVETQYF
>TRBV5-4|TRBJ2-1
CASSPHSGGFYEQFF
>TRBV5-1|TRBJ1-1
CASSLGQGATEAFF
>TRBV15|TRBJ1-5
CATRPLGGLQPQHF
>TRBV5-1|TRBJ2-2
CASSPQQGAGELFF
>TRBV6-4|TRBJ1-1
CASSDPDRGPNTEAFF
>TRBV6-5|TRBJ2-2
CASSYRGGELFF
>TRBV5-4|TRBJ2-1
CASTNGAVASYNEQFF
>TRBV28|TRBJ2-1
CASSSPGGPTGNEQFF
>TRBV5-6|TRBJ2-3
CASSLKRGMGTDTQYF
>TRBV30|TRBJ2-2
CAWSSMATGELFF
>TRBV20-1|TRBJ1-1
CSAWSGFF
>TRBV30|TRBJ1-1
CAWSERLKAFF
>TRBV7-8|TRBJ1-6
CASTQTGGGNSPLHF
>TRBV5-1|TRBJ2-7
CASSFAGGNYEQYF
>TRBV6-1|TRBJ2-7
CASSARWTGDEQYF
>TRBV19|TRBJ1-3
CASSDRLASGNTIYF
>TRBV7-9|TRBJ1-4
CASSPGRSNEKLFF
>TRBV18|TRBJ2-1
CASSPITGQGYNEQFF
>TRBV7-9|TRBJ2-7
CASSPGTGTYEQYF
>TRBV19|TRBJ1-5
CASSGRVWNSYGNQPQHF
>TRBV6-5|TRBJ2-1
CASRLDRGYNEQFF
>TRBV7-8|TRBJ2-3
CASSFDPQTSGGEITDTQYF
>TRBV6-1|TRBJ2-3
CASSEQILVVDTQYF
>TRBV6-5|TRBJ1-3
CASSYSLSGGNTIYF
>TRBV19|TRBJ2-1
CASRERPNNEQFF
>TRBV9|TRBJ2-2
CASSVARSGELFF
>TRBV6-6|TRBJ1-1
CASTTQGRTEAFF
>TRBV4-1|TRBJ2-2
CASSQDGGLTGELFF
>TRBV11-2|TRBJ2-7
CASSLYRLSYEQYF
>TRBV29-1|TRBJ1-1
CSGMTGGMNTEAFF
>TRBV6-5|TRBJ1-2
CASSYSGQTNYGYTF
>TRBV7-8|TRBJ1-6
CASSLEAPVNSPLHF